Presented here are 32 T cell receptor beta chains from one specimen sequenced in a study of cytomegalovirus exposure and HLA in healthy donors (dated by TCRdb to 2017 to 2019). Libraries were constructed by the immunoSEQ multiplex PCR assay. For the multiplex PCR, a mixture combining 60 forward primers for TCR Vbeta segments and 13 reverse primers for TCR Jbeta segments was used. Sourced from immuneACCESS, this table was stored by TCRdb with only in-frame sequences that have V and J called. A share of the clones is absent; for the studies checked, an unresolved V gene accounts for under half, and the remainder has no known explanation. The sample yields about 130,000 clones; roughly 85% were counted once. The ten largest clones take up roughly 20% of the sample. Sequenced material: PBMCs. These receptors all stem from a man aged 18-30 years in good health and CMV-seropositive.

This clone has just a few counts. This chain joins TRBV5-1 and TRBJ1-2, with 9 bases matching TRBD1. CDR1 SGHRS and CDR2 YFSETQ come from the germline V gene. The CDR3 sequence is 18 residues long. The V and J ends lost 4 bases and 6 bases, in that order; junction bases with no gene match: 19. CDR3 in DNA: TGCGCCAGCAGCCCAGTCCGGGACAGGGCCCAACTCGCGGATGGCTACACCTTC. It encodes CASSPVRDRAQLADGYTF.

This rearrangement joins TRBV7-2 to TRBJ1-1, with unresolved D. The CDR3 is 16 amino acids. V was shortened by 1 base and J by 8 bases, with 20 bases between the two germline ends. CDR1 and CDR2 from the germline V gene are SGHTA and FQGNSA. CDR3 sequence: CASSLGPPSYTEEAFF. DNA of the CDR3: TGTGCCAGCAGCTTAGGCCCCCCTTCATACACAGAGGAAGCTTTCTTT. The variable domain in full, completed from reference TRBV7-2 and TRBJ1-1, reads GAGVSQSPSNKVTEKGKDVELRCDPISGHTALYWYRQSLGQGLEFLIYFQGNSAPDKSGLPSDRFSAERTGGSVSTLTIQRTQQEDSAVYLCASSLGPPSYTEEAFFGQGTRLTVV.

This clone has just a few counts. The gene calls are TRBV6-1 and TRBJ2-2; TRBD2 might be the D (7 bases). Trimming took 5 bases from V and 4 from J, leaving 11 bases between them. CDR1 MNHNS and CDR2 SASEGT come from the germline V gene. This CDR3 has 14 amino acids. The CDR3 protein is CASSKGEGTGELFF. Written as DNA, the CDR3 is TGTGCCAGCAGTAAGGGGGAGGGCACCGGGGAGCTGTTTTTT.

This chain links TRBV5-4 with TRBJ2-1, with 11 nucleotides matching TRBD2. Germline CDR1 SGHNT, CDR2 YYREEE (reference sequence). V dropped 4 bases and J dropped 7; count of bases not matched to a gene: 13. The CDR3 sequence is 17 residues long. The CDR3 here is CASSPNLSGGDFNEQFF. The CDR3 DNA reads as TGTGCCAGCAGCCCGAACCTTAGCGGGGGGGATTTTAATGAGCAGTTCTTC.

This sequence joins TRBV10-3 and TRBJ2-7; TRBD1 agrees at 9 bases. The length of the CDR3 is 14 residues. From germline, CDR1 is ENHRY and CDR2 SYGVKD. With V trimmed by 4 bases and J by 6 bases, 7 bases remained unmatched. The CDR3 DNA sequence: TGTGCCATCAGTGGCCGGGACAGGGTGTCCGAGCAGTACTTC. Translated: CAISGRDRVSEQYF.

Here the CDR3 DNA reads TGCGCCAGCTGGACAGGGGGCTCAGAGCGGGAGACCCAGTACTTC. Amino acids: CASWTGGSERETQYF. The gene calls are TRBV10-2 and TRBJ2-5; TRBD1 agrees at 11 bases. The CDR3 is 15 residues long. The V segment lost 8 bases and the J segment 5 bases; nucleotides outside the gene matches: 10. CDR1 WSHSY and CDR2 SAAADI come from the germline V gene.

CDR3 DNA: TGTGCCTGGACTCGTCAAGTTAGCGGGGGGCCTCTTAGCTCCTACAATGAGCAGTTCTTC. Translation: CAWTRQVSGGPLSSYNEQFF. This rearrangement joins TRBV30 to TRBJ2-1, with 10 bases aligning to TRBD2. The germline V gene encodes CDR1 GTSNPN and CDR2 SVGIG (reference sequence). V lost 4 bases and J lost 0; bases outside the gene matches: 18. This CDR3 spans 20 amino acids. The complete variable domain, with remaining parts taken from reference TRBV30 and TRBJ2-1, reads SQTIHQWPATLVQPVGSPLSLECTVEGTSNPNLYWYRQAAGRGLQLLFYSVGIGQISSEVPQNLSASRPQDRQFILSSKKLLLSDSGFYLCAWTRQVSGGPLSSYNEQFFGPGTRLTVL.

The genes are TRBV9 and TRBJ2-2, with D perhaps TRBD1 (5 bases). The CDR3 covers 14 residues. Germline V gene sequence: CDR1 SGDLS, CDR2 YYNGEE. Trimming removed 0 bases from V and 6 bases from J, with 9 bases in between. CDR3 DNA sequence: TGTGCCAGCAGCGTAGTTTCAGGGTCCGGGGAGCTGTTTTTT. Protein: CASSVVSGSGELFF.

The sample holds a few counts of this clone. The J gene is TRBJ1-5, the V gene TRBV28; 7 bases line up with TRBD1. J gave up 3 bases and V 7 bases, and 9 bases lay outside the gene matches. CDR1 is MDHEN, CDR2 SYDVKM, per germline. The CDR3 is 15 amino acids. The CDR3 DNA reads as TGTGCCAGCATCTCGTGGGACAGTGCCAATCAGCCCCAGCATTTT. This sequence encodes CASISWDSANQPQHF.

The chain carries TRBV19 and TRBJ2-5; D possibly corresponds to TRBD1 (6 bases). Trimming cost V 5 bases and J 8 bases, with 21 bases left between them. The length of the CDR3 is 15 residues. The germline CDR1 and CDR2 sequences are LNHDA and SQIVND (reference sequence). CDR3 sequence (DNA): TGTGCCAGTAGTCTCATCCGGGACAAACAGATTACCCAGTACTTC. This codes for CASSLIRDKQITQYF.

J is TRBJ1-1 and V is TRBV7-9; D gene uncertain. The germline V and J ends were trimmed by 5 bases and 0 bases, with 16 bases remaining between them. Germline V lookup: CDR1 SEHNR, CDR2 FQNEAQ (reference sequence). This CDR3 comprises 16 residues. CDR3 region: CASSPTPTGMNTEAFF. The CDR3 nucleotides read TGTGCCAGCAGCCCAACCCCGACCGGGATGAACACTGAAGCTTTCTTT.

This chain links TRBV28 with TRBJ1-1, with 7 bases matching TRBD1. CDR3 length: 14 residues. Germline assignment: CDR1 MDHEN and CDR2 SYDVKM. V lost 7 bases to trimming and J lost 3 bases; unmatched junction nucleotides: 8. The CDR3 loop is CASIYRGAYTEAFF. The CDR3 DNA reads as TGTGCCAGCATCTACAGGGGCGCCTACACTGAAGCTTTCTTT.

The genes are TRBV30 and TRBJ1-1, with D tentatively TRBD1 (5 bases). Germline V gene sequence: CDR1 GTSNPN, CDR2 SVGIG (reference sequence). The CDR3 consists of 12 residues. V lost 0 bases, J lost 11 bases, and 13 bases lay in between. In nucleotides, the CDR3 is TGTGCCTGGAGTGTCGGGGGAAACGAGGCTTTCTTT. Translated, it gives CAWSVGGNEAFF.

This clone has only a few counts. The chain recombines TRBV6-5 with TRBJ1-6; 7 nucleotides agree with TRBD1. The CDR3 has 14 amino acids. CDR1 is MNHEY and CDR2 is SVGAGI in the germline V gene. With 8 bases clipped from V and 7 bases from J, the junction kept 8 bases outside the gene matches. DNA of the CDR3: TGTGCCAGCCGGACGACAGGGCTAAATTCACCCCTCCACTTT. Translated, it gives CASRTTGLNSPLHF.

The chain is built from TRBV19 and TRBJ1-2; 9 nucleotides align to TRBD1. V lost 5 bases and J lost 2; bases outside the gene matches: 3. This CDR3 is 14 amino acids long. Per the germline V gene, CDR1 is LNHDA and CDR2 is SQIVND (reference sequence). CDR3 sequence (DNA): TGTGCCAGTAGTGCCGGGACAGGGAACTATGGCTACACCTTC. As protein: CASSAGTGNYGYTF. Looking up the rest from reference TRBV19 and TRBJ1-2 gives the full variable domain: DGGITQSPKYLFRKEGQNVTLSCEQNLNHDAMYWYRQDPGQGLRLIYYSQIVNDFQKGDIAEGYSVSREKKESFPLTVTSAQKNPTAFYLCASSAGTGNYGYTFGSGTRLTVV.

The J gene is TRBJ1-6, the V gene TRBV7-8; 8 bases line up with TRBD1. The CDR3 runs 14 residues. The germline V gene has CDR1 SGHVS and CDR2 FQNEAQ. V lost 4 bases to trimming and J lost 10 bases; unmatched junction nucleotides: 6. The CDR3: CASSSGQASSPLHF. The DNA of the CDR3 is TGTGCCAGCAGCTCGGGACAGGCCTCCTCACCCCTCCACTTT.

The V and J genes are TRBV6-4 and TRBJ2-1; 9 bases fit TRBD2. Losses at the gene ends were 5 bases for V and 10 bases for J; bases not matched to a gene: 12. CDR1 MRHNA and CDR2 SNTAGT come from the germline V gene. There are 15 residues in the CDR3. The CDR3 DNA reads TGTGCCAGCAGTCGGACGGCGGGGGGGCTTGGAGAGCAGTTCTTC. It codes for CASSRTAGGLGEQFF.

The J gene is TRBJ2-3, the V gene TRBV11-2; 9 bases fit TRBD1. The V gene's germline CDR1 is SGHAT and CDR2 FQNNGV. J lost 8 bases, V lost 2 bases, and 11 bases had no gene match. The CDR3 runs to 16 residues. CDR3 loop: CASSLKGQGSFLTQYF. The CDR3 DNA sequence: TGTGCCAGCAGCTTAAAGGGACAGGGATCATTTCTTACGCAGTATTTT.

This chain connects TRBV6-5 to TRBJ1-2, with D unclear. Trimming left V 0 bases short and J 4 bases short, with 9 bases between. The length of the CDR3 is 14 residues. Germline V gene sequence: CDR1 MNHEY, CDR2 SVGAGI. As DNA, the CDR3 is TGTGCCAGCAGTTACTCGTCAGGCCCCTATGGCTACACCTTC. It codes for CASSYSSGPYGYTF.

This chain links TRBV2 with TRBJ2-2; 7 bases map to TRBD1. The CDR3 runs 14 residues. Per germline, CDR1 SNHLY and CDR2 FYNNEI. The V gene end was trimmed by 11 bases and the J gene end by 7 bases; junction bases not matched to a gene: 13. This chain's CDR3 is CAGLTGAGGGELFF. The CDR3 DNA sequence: TGTGCCGGGCTCACAGGGGCTGGTGGCGGGGAGCTGTTTTTT.

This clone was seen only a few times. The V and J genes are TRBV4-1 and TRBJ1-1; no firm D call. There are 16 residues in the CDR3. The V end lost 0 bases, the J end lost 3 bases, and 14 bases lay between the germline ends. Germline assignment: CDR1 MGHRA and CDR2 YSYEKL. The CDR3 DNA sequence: TGCGCCAGCAGCCAAGAATGGCTCGCCGGGGACACTGAAGCTTTCTTT. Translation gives CASSQEWLAGDTEAFF.

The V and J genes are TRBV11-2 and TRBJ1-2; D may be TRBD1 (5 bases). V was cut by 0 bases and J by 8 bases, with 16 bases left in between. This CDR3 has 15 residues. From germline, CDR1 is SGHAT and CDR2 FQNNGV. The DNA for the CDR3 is TGTGCCAGCAGCTTAGATTGGGACTCGACGAAGGGCTACACCTTC. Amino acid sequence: CASSLDWDSTKGYTF.

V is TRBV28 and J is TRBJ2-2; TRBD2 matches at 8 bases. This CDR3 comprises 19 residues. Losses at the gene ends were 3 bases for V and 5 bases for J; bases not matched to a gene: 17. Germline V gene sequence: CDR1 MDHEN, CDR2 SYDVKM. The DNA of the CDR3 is TGTGCCAGCAGTTTCCCGACCAGCGGGGGATATAGGGTAACCGGGGAGCTGTTTTTT. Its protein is CASSFPTSGGYRVTGELFF.

The CDR3: CASSSSPGETANYGYTF. CDR3 DNA: TGCGCCAGCAGCTCTTCCCCAGGGGAGACAGCTAACTATGGCTACACCTTC. The chain links TRBV5-1 to TRBJ1-2; maybe TRBD1 (6 bases). The V and J ends lost 3 bases and 0 bases respectively, with 18 bases between them. Germline assignment: CDR1 SGHRS and CDR2 YFSETQ. The CDR3 length is 17 residues.

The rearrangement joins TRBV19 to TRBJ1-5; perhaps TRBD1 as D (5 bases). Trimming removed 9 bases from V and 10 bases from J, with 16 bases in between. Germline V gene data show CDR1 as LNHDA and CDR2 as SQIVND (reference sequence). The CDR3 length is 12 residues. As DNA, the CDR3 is TGTGCCAGCAACTGGGGGGGGGATCCCCAGCATTTT. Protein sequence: CASNWGGDPQHF.

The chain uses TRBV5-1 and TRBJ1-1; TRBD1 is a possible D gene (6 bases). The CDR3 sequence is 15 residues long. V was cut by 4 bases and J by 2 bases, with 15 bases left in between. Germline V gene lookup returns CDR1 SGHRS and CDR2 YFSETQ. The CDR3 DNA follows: TGCGCCAGCAGCCCTCAGGGGAAGTTAAACACTGAAGCTTTCTTT. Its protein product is CASSPQGKLNTEAFF.

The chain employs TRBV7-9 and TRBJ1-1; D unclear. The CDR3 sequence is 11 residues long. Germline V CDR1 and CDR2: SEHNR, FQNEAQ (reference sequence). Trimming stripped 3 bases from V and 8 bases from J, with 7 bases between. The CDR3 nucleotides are TGTGCCAGCAGCTTCGGGTACGAAGCTTTCTTT. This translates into CASSFGYEAFF.

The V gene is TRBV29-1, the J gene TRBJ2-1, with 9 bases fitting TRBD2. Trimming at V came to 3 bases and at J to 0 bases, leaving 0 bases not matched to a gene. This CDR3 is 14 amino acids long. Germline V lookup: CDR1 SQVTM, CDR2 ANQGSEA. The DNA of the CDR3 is TGCAGCGTTGAGGGACTAGCCTCCTACAATGAGCAGTTCTTC. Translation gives CSVEGLASYNEQFF.

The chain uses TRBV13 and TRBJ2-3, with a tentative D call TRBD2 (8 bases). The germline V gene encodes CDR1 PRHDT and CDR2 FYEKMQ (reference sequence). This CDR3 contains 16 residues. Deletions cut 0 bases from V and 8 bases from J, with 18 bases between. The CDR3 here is CASSLGLKGAGGTQYF. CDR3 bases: TGTGCCAGCAGCTTAGGCCTAAAGGGGGCGGGAGGTACGCAGTATTTT.

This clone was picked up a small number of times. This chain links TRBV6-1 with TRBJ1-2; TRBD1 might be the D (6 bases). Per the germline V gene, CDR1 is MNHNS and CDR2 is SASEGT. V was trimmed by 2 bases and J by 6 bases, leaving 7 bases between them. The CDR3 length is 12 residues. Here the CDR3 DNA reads TGTGCCAGCAGTGAATGGACAGATGGCTACACCTTC. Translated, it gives CASSEWTDGYTF.

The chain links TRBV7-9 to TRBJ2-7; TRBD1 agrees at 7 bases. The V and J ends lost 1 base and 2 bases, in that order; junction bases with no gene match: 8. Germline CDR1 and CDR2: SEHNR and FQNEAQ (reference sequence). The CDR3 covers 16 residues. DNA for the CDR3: TGTGCCAGCAGCTTAGAAGGGACAGCATACACCTACGAGCAGTACTTC. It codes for CASSLEGTAYTYEQYF.

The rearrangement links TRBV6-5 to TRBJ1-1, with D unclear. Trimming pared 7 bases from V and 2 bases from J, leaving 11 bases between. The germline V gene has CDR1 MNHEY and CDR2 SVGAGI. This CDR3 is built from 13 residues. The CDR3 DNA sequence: TGTGCCAGCACCTTGGGCACTAACACTGAAGCTTTCTTT. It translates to CASTLGTNTEAFF.